This is a list of T cell receptor beta chains from one sample in a study of OX40 agonist ivuxolimab in advanced cancers. Profiling relied on immunoSEQ multiplex PCR, and the TCRdb table lists in-frame clones only, not all of them. Among some 70,000 clones listed, just over 85% were seen once. Here the sequenced sample was CD4+ or CD8+ T cells sorted from blood, taken in a trial of the OX40 agonist ivuxolimab. All receptors derive from an adult with an advanced solid tumor such as melanoma, head and neck, liver or kidney cancer. Each CDR3 is given with its conserved first and last residue. Fields, in order: CDR3 protein, V gene, J gene.

CDR3aa: CSVDGGRPADTQYF
v_gene: TRBV29-1
j_gene: TRBJ2-3

CDR3aa: CASSSAQGTSGPQETQYF
v_gene: TRBV11-3
j_gene: TRBJ2-5

CDR3aa: CASSLTGAYSPLHF
v_gene: TRBV27
j_gene: TRBJ1-6

CDR3aa: CASRVAGNTGELFF
v_gene: TRBV2
j_gene: TRBJ2-2

CDR3aa: CASSEDGTGNTGELFF
v_gene: TRBV6-1
j_gene: TRBJ2-2

CDR3aa: CASFPFSGRGYGYTF
v_gene: TRBV6-6
j_gene: TRBJ1-2

CDR3aa: CASSLDQGVGEQFF
v_gene: TRBV5-4
j_gene: TRBJ2-1

CDR3aa: CASRGAGELFF
v_gene: TRBV7-3
j_gene: TRBJ2-2

CDR3aa: CASSDRQDYEQYF
v_gene: TRBV10-1
j_gene: TRBJ2-7

CDR3aa: CASSVALSSYNEQFF
v_gene: TRBV9
j_gene: TRBJ2-1